The present TCR beta chain was sequenced within a study of vaccination and CD4 T cells after COVID-19. Study at large: Each enrolled participant received a two-dose regimen of either BNT162b2 or mRNA-1273 vaccine.

As regards this clonotype: Its antigen is as yet unknown.

Regarding treatment: 10-day PBMC culture with coronavirus spike peptide pools or control peptides (ViraFEST assay). Before TCRs were sequenced, ViraFEST expanded antigen-specific T cells with peptide pools. Days 3 and 7 were when half the medium was replaced with fresh IL-2 medium. Germline-derived CDR1 and CDR2 are MNHEY and SVGAGI. V lost 0 bases to trimming and J lost 7 bases, with 12 bases between them. The CDR3 sequence is 14 residues long. The Oncomine TCR Beta short-read assay was applied to DNA of cultured CD4+ T cells. TCRdb reprocessed the PCR reads with MiXCR, giving one entry per CDR3 protein. The sample contains approximately 11,000 distinct CDR3 sequences, 73% of which appear only once.

This sequence joins TRBV6-5 and TRBJ1-1; D remains unclear. The clonotype comes from a human donor who had recovered from COVID-19. Material for sequencing was CD4+ T cells from blood, cultured in vitro. Written as DNA, the CDR3 is TGTGCCAGCAGTTACTCGATCGAGGGAGGTGAAGCTTTCTTT. It yields the protein CASSYSIEGGEAFF.